The clone carrying this TCR beta chain has just a few counts. The sample is drawn from a study of T cells in Graves' hyperthyroidism and ophthalmopathy. For the study at large: Prior to any treatment, at the point of initial diagnosis, peripheral blood was collected.

The CDR3 runs to 13 residues. The germline V gene encodes CDR1 SGHRS and CDR2 YFSETQ. V lost 7 bases to trimming and J lost 2 bases, with 11 bases between them. Regions amplified from RNA transcripts were the TCR beta CDR3 regions. TCR CDR3 underwent first-round RT-PCR with the HTBI primer set. TCRdb recomputed calls from the multiplex PCR reads with MiXCR, one row per CDR3 protein. The repertoire includes fewer than 700,000 distinct CDR3 sequences, roughly 17% of them detected once, and less than 4.5% sits in the top ten. The chain carries TRBV5-1 and TRBJ2-3; D is unclear. The sample consisted of blood. The TCR originated in a woman aged 25 to 39 with Graves' hyperthyroidism. The CDR3 sequence is CASAEANTDTQYF. DNA for the CDR3: TGCGCCAGCGCCGAAGCGAACACAGATACGCAGTATTTT.